The entry below describes one T cell receptor (beta chain). Combining a sample-barcoded 5' primer with a J-beta primer mix, a second PCR ran for roughly 7 to 12 cycles. Sequencing of every sample gave 3 million or more CDR3-containing paired-end reads. From the 5' RACE reads, TCRdb called clonotypes with MiXCR, one entry per CDR3 protein. The profile covers approximately 880,000 distinct CDR3 sequences, with around 49% appearing a single time and around an eighth taken by the ten largest. This record belongs to a study of blood T cells in healthy people across ages. V lost 5 bases and J lost 7; bases outside the gene matches: 11. Germline V gene lookup returns CDR1 DFQATT and CDR2 SNEGSKA (reference sequence). CDR3 length equals 15 residues. Extraction yielded at least 5 micrograms of total RNA per sample.

The gene calls are TRBV20-1 and TRBJ2-7; 13 bases line up with TRBD2. The specimen sequenced was blood. The clonotype was recovered from a man aged 30-40 years in good health. The CDR3 protein is CSARLAGGSYNEQYF. Here the CDR3 DNA reads TGCAGTGCTCGACTAGCGGGGGGCTCCTACAATGAGCAGTACTTC.